This T cell receptor (beta chain) was captured by sequencing in a study of blood T cell repertoires in COVID-19. The overall study: Both acute and convalescent COVID-19 samples were obtained from the United States, Italy and Spain.

V was clipped by 4 bases and J by 1 base; unmatched bases: 22. The CDR3 is 21 residues long. From germline, CDR1 is LNHDA and CDR2 SQIVND (reference sequence). TCRdb keeps only in-frame clones here, not all; method: immunoSEQ multiplex PCR. The data contain about 220,000 clones, just over 85% of them singletons. Residents of approximately 25 US areas, aged roughly 18 to 89 years, made up the participants. Donors were grouped by their self-reported clinical history. The chain employs TRBV19 and TRBJ2-3; 8 bases align to TRBD2. This receptor was taken from a woman in her 50s with acute COVID-19. Sequenced material: PBMCs or T cells enriched from blood (not recorded which). CDR3 protein: CASSTHRQAGARRRGTDTQYF. DNA for the CDR3: TGTGCCAGTAGTACGCATCGTCAAGCGGGAGCGAGGCGGAGAGGCACAGATACGCAGTATTTT.